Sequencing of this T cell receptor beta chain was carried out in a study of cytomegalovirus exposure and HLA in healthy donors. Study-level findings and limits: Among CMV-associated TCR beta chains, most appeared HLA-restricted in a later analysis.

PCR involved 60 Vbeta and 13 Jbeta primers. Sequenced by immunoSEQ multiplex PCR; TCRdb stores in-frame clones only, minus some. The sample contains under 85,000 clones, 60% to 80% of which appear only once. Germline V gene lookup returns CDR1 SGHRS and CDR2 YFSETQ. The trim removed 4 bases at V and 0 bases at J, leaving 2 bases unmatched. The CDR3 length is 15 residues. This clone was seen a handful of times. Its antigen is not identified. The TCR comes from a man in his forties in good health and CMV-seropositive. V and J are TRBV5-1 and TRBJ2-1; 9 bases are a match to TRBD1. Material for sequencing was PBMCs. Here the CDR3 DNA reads TGCGCCAGCAGCGCGGGACAGGGCTCCTACAATGAGCAGTTCTTC. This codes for CASSAGQGSYNEQFF.